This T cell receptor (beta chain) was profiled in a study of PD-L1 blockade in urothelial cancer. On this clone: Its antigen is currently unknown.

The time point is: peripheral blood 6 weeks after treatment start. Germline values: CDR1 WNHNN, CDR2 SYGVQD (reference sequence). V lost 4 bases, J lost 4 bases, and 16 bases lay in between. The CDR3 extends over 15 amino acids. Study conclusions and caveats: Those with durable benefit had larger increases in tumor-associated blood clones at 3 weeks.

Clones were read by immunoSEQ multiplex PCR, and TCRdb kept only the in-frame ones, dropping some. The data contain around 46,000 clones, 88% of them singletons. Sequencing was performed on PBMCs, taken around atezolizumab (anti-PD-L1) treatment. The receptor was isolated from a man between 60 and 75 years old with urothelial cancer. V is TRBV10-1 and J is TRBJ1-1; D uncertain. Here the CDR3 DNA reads TGCGCCAGCAGTGCCCGGGGTAAAGCTGGCACTGAAGCTTTCTTT. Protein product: CASSARGKAGTEAFF.